Detailed here is one T cell receptor beta chain. This sample is part of a study of cytomegalovirus exposure and HLA in healthy donors. Produced via immunoSEQ multiplex PCR; TCRdb's table is partial and in-frame only. The sample holds 150,000 to 200,000 clones, about 82% seen once. CDR3 length: 18 residues. CDR1 SNHLY and CDR2 FYNNEI come from the germline V gene. The junction had 8 bases not matched to a gene; V was cut back by 1 base and J by 2 bases. This TCR was sampled from a young woman in good health and CMV-seronegative. Sequenced material: PBMCs. The chain links TRBV2 to TRBJ2-3, with 11 bases fitting TRBD2. CDR3 in amino acids: CASSEVTSGSFLTDTQYF. The CDR3 nucleotides read TGTGCCAGCAGTGAAGTAACTAGCGGGAGTTTCCTCACAGATACGCAGTATTTT.